The 4 T cell receptor beta chains presented below share a single source sample, sequenced in a study of T-cell reconstitution after alpha-beta-depleted transplantation in children. Unique molecular identifiers were built into the TCRbeta library. MiXCR was run by TCRdb on the PCR reads, yielding one entry per CDR3 protein. The repertoire holds approximately 430,000 distinct CDR3 sequences, with 15% to 20% as singletons. The sample in question was PBMCs, mostly from graft donor cells, obtained 360 days after TCRalphabeta/CD19-depleted stem cell transplant. Receptors were obtained from a boy under two years old who had a stem cell transplant for Wiskott-Aldrich syndrome, so the T cells may come from the graft donor.

The V and J genes are TRBV5-1 and TRBJ2-5; no clear D. The CDR3 consists of 15 residues. Germline assignment: CDR1 SGHRS and CDR2 YFSETQ. Trimming took off 0 bases at V and 4 bases at J, with 13 bases between the two ends. CDR3 amino acids: CASSLVADPGETQYF. CDR3 DNA: TGCGCCAGCAGCTTGGTTGCGGATCCCGGAGAGACCCAGTACTTC.

The V gene is TRBV19, the J gene TRBJ2-2; 12 nucleotides line up with TRBD2. The CDR3 sequence is 17 residues long. Germline CDR1 LNHDA, CDR2 SQIVND (reference sequence). Trimming cost V 5 bases and J 3 bases; bases outside gene matches: 7. The CDR3 sequence: CASSLGLAGLHTGELFF. Here the CDR3 DNA reads TGTGCCAGTAGTCTCGGACTAGCGGGACTGCACACCGGGGAGCTGTTTTTT.

The chain recombines TRBV20-1 with TRBJ2-4, with TRBD1 matching over 8 bases. The J segment lost 4 bases and the V segment lost 5 bases, leaving 4 bases of the junction unmatched. In germline, CDR1 is DFQATT, CDR2 SNEGSKA (reference sequence). This CDR3 has 13 amino acids. CDR3 sequence (DNA): TGCAGTGCTCCGGACAGGGAAAAAAACATTCAGTACTTC. Translated: CSAPDREKNIQYF.

The V gene is TRBV5-1, the J gene TRBJ2-3; 7 bases align to TRBD2. Trimming took 0 bases from V and 2 from J; bases not matched to a gene: 12. This CDR3 has 18 residues. The V gene's germline CDR1 is SGHRS and CDR2 YFSETQ. CDR3 nucleotides: TGCGCCAGCAGCTTGGCAAGCGGGGTCAGGGTTATCACAGATACGCAGTATTTT. This encodes CASSLASGVRVITDTQYF.